The 26 T cell receptor beta chains given below trace back to one sample, sequenced in a study of T cell repertoires in cytomegalovirus infection. Each CDR3 protein is one row after TCRdb ran MiXCR on the reads. The table lists some 280,000 distinct CDR3 sequences, approximately 15% of them singletons, with 8.5% to 9% in the top ten. Material: PBMCs. Receptors originate from a human donor in good health (CMV status not recorded). Some clones in this sample may be carry-over from other donors' samples.

CDR3 sequence (DNA): TGCAGTGCTAGTCATTCCTGGGGCCTCTCTGGAAACACCATATATTTT. Its translation is CSASHSWGLSGNTIYF. The genes are TRBV20-1 and TRBJ1-3; maybe TRBD1 (5 bases). With 3 bases removed from V and 0 bases from J, the gap between germline ends came to 15 bases. The CDR3 sequence is 16 residues long. Germline CDR1 DFQATT, CDR2 SNEGSKA (reference sequence).

This clonotype came up many times. The genes are TRBV7-3 and TRBJ2-5; 8 bases are a match to TRBD2. In germline, CDR1 is SGHTA, CDR2 FQGTGA. The CDR3 has 15 residues. Germline trimming cut 2 bases from V and 2 bases from J; bases unmatched to any gene: 4. CDR3 DNA: TGTGCCAGCAGCTTATTCGGCGGGGGGCAAGAGACCCAGTACTTC. Protein sequence: CASSLFGGGQETQYF.

This clonotype was counted only a few times. This chain uses TRBV27 with TRBJ2-4; no clear D. With 5 bases removed from V and 4 bases from J, the gap between germline ends came to 24 bases. Germline V gives CDR1 MNHEY, CDR2 SMNVEV (reference sequence). The CDR3 sequence is 18 residues long. The CDR3 coding sequence is TGTGCCAGCAGTCCCTCCACGCTCCAGCCTACCGGTAAAAACATTCAGTACTTC. Amino acid sequence: CASSPSTLQPTGKNIQYF.

The chain combines TRBV6-6 with TRBJ1-5; TRBD1 matches 7 bases. The CDR3 extends over 15 amino acids. Trimming at V came to 6 bases and at J to 7 bases, leaving 12 bases not matched to a gene. Germline loops: CDR1 MNHNY, CDR2 SVGAGI (reference sequence). CDR3 protein: CASRSGTGEGQPQHF. In DNA form, the CDR3 reads TGTGCCAGCAGGAGTGGAACAGGGGAGGGACAGCCCCAGCATTTT.

The sample holds a few counts of this clonotype. The chain has TRBV7-3 and TRBJ1-5; TRBD1 agrees at 9 bases. V trimming: 4 bases; J trimming: 5 bases; junction bases outside the gene matches: 9. CDR1 SGHTA and CDR2 FQGTGA come from the germline V gene. The CDR3 has 16 residues. Written as DNA, the CDR3 is TGTGCCAGCAGCTCTTTGCATCACAGGGGGCATCAGCCCCAGCATTTT. This gives the protein CASSSLHHRGHQPQHF.

The chain couples TRBV7-6 to TRBJ1-1, with a possible D match to TRBD1 (5 bases). The V gene's germline CDR1 is SGHVS and CDR2 FNYEAQ. The CDR3 has 17 amino acids. Trimming left V 4 bases short and J 0 bases short, with 18 bases between. DNA for the CDR3: TGTGCCAGCAGCTCCCCGACGGGTGGCAGGGTGAACACTGAAGCTTTCTTT. Protein sequence: CASSSPTGGRVNTEAFF.

This clonotype occurred many times. The rearrangement joins TRBV4-2 to TRBJ2-2; 9 positions match TRBD2. Germline V gives CDR1 LGHNA, CDR2 YNFKEQ. V lost 0 bases, J lost 6 bases, and 5 bases stayed unmatched. The CDR3 covers 16 residues. In nucleotides, the CDR3 is TGTGCCAGCAGCCAAGATATAGGCGGGGGGGCCGGGGAGCTGTTTTTT. This translates into CASSQDIGGGAGELFF.

The rearrangement links TRBV2 to TRBJ1-1; D is unresolved. V lost 6 bases and J 2 bases, leaving 13 bases between the germline ends. CDR1 and CDR2 (germline): SNHLY, FYNNEI. This CDR3 comprises 14 residues. CDR3 nucleotides: TGTGCCAGCAGAGTTCTGGGCGGTAACACTGAAGCTTTCTTT. Protein product: CASRVLGGNTEAFF. Full variable domain (missing parts from reference TRBV2 and TRBJ1-1): EPEVTQTPSHQVTQMGQEVILRCVPISNHLYFYWYRQILGQKVEFLVSFYNNEISEKSEIFDDQFSVERPDGSNFTLKIRSTKLEDSAMYFCASRVLGGNTEAFFGQGTRLTVV.

The chain joins TRBV6-1 to TRBJ1-2, with a tentative D call TRBD1 (6 bases). The V end lost 5 bases, the J end lost 2 bases, and 15 bases lay between the germline ends. The V gene's germline CDR1 is MNHNS and CDR2 SASEGT. The CDR3 length is 15 residues. CDR3 nucleotide sequence: TGTGCCAGCAGTTCCCCAGGGGACGGGAACTATGGCTACACCTTC. Protein: CASSSPGDGNYGYTF.

The rearrangement uses TRBV7-2 and TRBJ2-7, with D possibly matching TRBD1 (5 bases). The CDR3 has 14 amino acids. The germline gives CDR1 SGHTA, CDR2 FQGNSA. The V and J ends lost 5 bases and 7 bases respectively, with 18 bases between them. In DNA, the CDR3 is TGTGCCAGCAGCCGAAGAGAAGGGGCCGTAGAGCAGTACTTC. This gives the protein CASSRREGAVEQYF.

In DNA, the CDR3 is TGTGCCAGCAGCCCAACAGGGGGCAGCAGGCAGCCCCAGCATTTT. Protein: CASSPTGGSRQPQHF. The V and J genes are TRBV28 and TRBJ1-5, with 9 bases fitting TRBD1. V was pared by 6 bases and J by 7 bases, with 10 bases of the junction left unmatched. This CDR3 region has 15 residues. CDR1 is MDHEN, CDR2 SYDVKM, per germline.

This clonotype was counted a few times. Here the CDR3 reads CASSWEKSTEAFF. The CDR3 region has the DNA TGTGCCAGCAGCTGGGAAAAATCCACTGAAGCTTTCTTT. The chain recombines TRBV5-5 with TRBJ1-1; D ambiguous. The germline V gene has CDR1 SGHKS and CDR2 YYEKEE (reference sequence). This CDR3 is built from 13 residues. V lost 3 bases, J lost 4 bases, and 10 bases lay in between.

This clonotype was counted at least ten times. V usage is TRBV5-4 and J usage is TRBJ1-1, with 7 bases fitting TRBD1. Germline trimming cut 2 bases from V and 5 bases from J; bases unmatched to any gene: 9. The CDR3 covers 15 residues. In germline, CDR1 is SGHNT, CDR2 YYREEE (reference sequence). CDR3 sequence reads: CASSFEGARGTEAFF. In DNA, the CDR3 is TGTGCCAGCAGCTTCGAGGGGGCGCGTGGTACTGAAGCTTTCTTT. The full variable domain, completed using reference TRBV5-4 and TRBJ1-1, is ETGVTQSPTHLIKTRGQQVTLRCSSQSGHNTVSWYQQALGQGPQFIFQYYREEENGRGNFPPRFSGLQFPNYSSELNVNALELDDSALYLCASSFEGARGTEAFFGQGTRLTVV.

Many counts were recorded for this clonotype. The CDR3 DNA is TGCAGCGCGGGGACAGACTATGGCTACACCTTC. It encodes CSAGTDYGYTF. This sequence joins TRBV29-1 and TRBJ1-2; TRBD1 matches 7 bases. Trimming cost V 7 bases and J 3 bases; bases outside gene matches: 2. The CDR3 covers 11 residues. In germline, CDR1 is SQVTM, CDR2 ANQGSEA.

This clonotype has at least ten counts. This chain uses TRBV7-3 with TRBJ2-1; D is possibly TRBD2 (6 bases). Germline V gives CDR1 SGHTA, CDR2 FQGTGA. CDR3 length equals 15 residues. Trimming cost V 3 bases and J 7 bases, with 16 bases left between them. In nucleotides, the CDR3 is TGTGCCAGCAGCTTCACTAGCCGGTTGGTTAATGAGCAGTTCTTC. This sequence encodes CASSFTSRLVNEQFF. The whole variable domain, filled in from reference TRBV7-3 and TRBJ2-1, reads GAGVSQTPSNKVTEKGKYVELRCDPISGHTALYWYRQSLGQGPEFLIYFQGTGAADDSGLPNDRFFAVRPEGSVSTLKIQRTERGDSAVYLCASSFTSRLVNEQFFGPGTRLTVL.

V usage is TRBV2 and J usage is TRBJ1-1, with TRBD1 identical over 9 bases. V shed 8 bases and J 6 bases; nucleotides not matched to a gene: 13. The germline V gene has CDR1 SNHLY and CDR2 FYNNEI. There are 15 residues in the CDR3. CDR3 bases: TGTGCCAGCTTTAGTAGGACAGGGGTTGACGCTGAAGCTTTCTTT. Translated, it gives CASFSRTGVDAEAFF. The full variable domain, its missing parts supplied by reference TRBV2 and TRBJ1-1, is EPEVTQTPSHQVTQMGQEVILRCVPISNHLYFYWYRQILGQKVEFLVSFYNNEISEKSEIFDDQFSVERPDGSNFTLKIRSTKLEDSAMYFCASFSRTGVDAEAFFGQGTRLTVV.

The rearrangement uses TRBV6-1 and TRBJ2-5, with TRBD2 identical over 9 bases. V was pared by 4 bases and J by 1 base, with 7 bases of the junction left unmatched. CDR3 length: 16 amino acids. The V gene's germline CDR1 is MNHNS and CDR2 SASEGT. The chain's CDR3 is CASSVGAAGGQETQYF. The CDR3 DNA sequence: TGTGCCAGCAGTGTAGGCGCAGCGGGAGGCCAAGAGACCCAGTACTTC.

This clonotype was detected ten times or more. The rearrangement joins TRBV24-1 to TRBJ2-1, with 7 bases that match TRBD2. The CDR3 is 15 amino acids. The V and J ends lost 7 bases and 9 bases, in that order; junction bases with no gene match: 14. Germline lookup yields CDR1 KGHDR and CDR2 SFDVKD. The CDR3 nucleotides read TGTGCCACCAGCCGCGGGGGTCTAACGACGGGTGAGCAGTTCTTC. This gives the protein CATSRGGLTTGEQFF.

This clonotype appeared many times. The gene calls are TRBV7-9 and TRBJ1-5; 10 bases map to TRBD1. Germline V gene lookup returns CDR1 SEHNR and CDR2 FQNEAQ (reference sequence). With V trimmed by 5 bases and J by 4 bases, 8 bases remained unmatched. The CDR3 totals 16 residues. The DNA of the CDR3 is TGTGCCAGCAGCAGGGACAGGGGAAGTGGGAATCAGCCCCAGCATTTT. This encodes CASSRDRGSGNQPQHF.

This clonotype was seen a few times. The chain joins TRBV12-3 or TRBV12-4 to TRBJ1-2, with a weak D call TRBD1 (6 bases). This CDR3 contains 17 residues. The ends were cut back, 6 bases at V and 6 bases at J, with 26 bases in the middle. Written as DNA, the CDR3 is TGTGCCAGCAGCGAGGACAGCAGACGTTCATCCTCTGATGGCTACACCTTC. As protein: CASSEDSRRSSSDGYTF.

The chain carries TRBV5-6 and TRBJ2-5; 10 positions match TRBD2. CDR3 length: 16 residues. Germline-derived CDR1 and CDR2 are SGHDT and YYEEEE. Trimming removed 0 bases from V and 7 bases from J; junction bases left unmatched: 9. The CDR3 region has the DNA TGTGCCAGCAGCTTGGTTTCTAGCGGGAGAGGTAGGACCCAGTACTTC. Translation gives CASSLVSSGRGRTQYF.

The chain joins TRBV29-1 to TRBJ2-7; the match to TRBD1 covers 8 bases. From germline, CDR1 is SQVTM and CDR2 ANQGSEA. V shed 7 bases and J 2 bases; nucleotides not matched to a gene: 10. This CDR3 contains 14 residues. The chain's CDR3 is CSAESGTGTYEQYF. The DNA for the CDR3 is TGCAGCGCCGAATCCGGGACAGGCACCTACGAGCAGTACTTC.

V usage is TRBV27 and J usage is TRBJ2-5; TRBD2 matches at 7 bases. Germline loops: CDR1 MNHEY, CDR2 SMNVEV (reference sequence). The V gene end was trimmed by 0 bases and the J gene end by 5 bases; junction bases not matched to a gene: 6. This CDR3 has 15 residues. CDR3 nucleotides: TGTGCCAGCAGTTTATCGTGGGGGGGATTGGAGACCCAGTACTTC. This sequence encodes CASSLSWGGLETQYF.

This clonotype has a handful of counts. This sequence joins TRBV28 and TRBJ1-5; TRBD1 is a possible D gene (6 bases). The CDR3 length is 15 residues. Germline values: CDR1 MDHEN, CDR2 SYDVKM. V was clipped by 6 bases and J by 0 bases, with 12 bases between them. CDR3 sequence: CASRAAGDSNQPQHF. The CDR3 nucleotides read TGTGCCAGCAGGGCCGCAGGGGATAGCAATCAGCCCCAGCATTTT.

There are many counts of this clonotype. This chain joins TRBV5-1 and TRBJ1-1; D gene unclear. The CDR3 loop spans 15 amino acids. Trimming cost V 3 bases and J 0 bases, with 12 bases left between them. The V gene's germline CDR1 is SGHRS and CDR2 YFSETQ. In DNA form, the CDR3 reads TGCGCCAGCAGCTGGGCAGAGACCATGAACACTGAAGCTTTCTTT. The encoded protein is CASSWAETMNTEAFF.

This clonotype occurred a few times. CDR3 loop: CASMVRFTDTQYF. CDR3 nucleotide sequence: TGTGCCTCAATGGTACGTTTCACAGATACGCAGTATTTT. The gene calls are TRBV10-3 and TRBJ2-3; D not resolved. V lost 11 bases to trimming and J lost 2 bases, with 14 bases between them. This CDR3 has 13 residues. Germline V gene sequence: CDR1 ENHRY, CDR2 SYGVKD.